A selection of T cell receptor beta chains follows, all from one sample in a study of T cell responses to AZD1222 COVID-19 vaccine. Profiled with immunoSEQ multiplex PCR; TCRdb holds only in-frame clones, not every one. This sample yields 120,000 to 150,000 clones, of which over 85% are seen a single time; 5.5% belongs to the top ten. The sequencing here drew on peripheral blood, taken on day 0 of AZD1222 vaccination. These receptors were collected from an adult in good health. Each CDR3 is given with its conserved first and last residue. The order of the fields is CDR3 DNA, CDR3 protein, V gene, J gene, D gene, clone size. The D gene is left open where the match is weak. Clone sizes are given selectively: once, few, many, or a class where the clone is expanded.

CDR3nt: TGTGCCAGCAGTACAGGGCCCTCCTACGAGCAGTACTTC; CDR3aa: CASSTGPSYEQYF; v_gene: TRBV2; j_gene: TRBJ2-7; d_gene: NA; abundance: few
CDR3nt: TGCAGCGTCCTGACATATCGCTACACCTTC; CDR3aa: CSVLTYRYTF; v_gene: TRBV29-1; j_gene: TRBJ1-2; d_gene: NA; abundance: NA
CDR3nt: TGTGCCAGTAGTATTGGGGACCGGGCGGAAAAACTGTTTTTT; CDR3aa: CASSIGDRAEKLFF; v_gene: TRBV19; j_gene: TRBJ1-4; d_gene: NA; abundance: NA
CDR3nt: TGTGCCAGCAGCCGCGACTCGGACAGGAGGAACACTGAAGCTTTCTTT; CDR3aa: CASSRDSDRRNTEAFF; v_gene: TRBV6-2/TRBV6-3; j_gene: TRBJ1-1; d_gene: TRBD1; abundance: NA
CDR3nt: TGTGCCAGCAGCCCCCGCCCACTCGGGAGGGGGTATGAGACCCAGTACTTC; CDR3aa: CASSPRPLGRGYETQYF; v_gene: TRBV9; j_gene: TRBJ2-5; d_gene: TRBD2; abundance: NA
CDR3nt: TGTGCCACCAACTCGGGACTAGCGTCGAATGAGCAGTTCTTC; CDR3aa: CATNSGLASNEQFF; v_gene: TRBV6-5; j_gene: TRBJ2-1; d_gene: TRBD2; abundance: once
CDR3nt: TGTGCCTGGACTAGCGGGAGCTACGAGCAGTACTTC; CDR3aa: CAWTSGSYEQYF; v_gene: TRBV30; j_gene: TRBJ2-7; d_gene: TRBD2; abundance: NA
CDR3nt: TGTGCCAGCAGTTTTGGGGGGAGGCGCCACGAGCAGTACTTC; CDR3aa: CASSFGGRRHEQYF; v_gene: TRBV28; j_gene: TRBJ2-7; d_gene: NA; abundance: NA
CDR3nt: TGTGCCTGGACAGAGGGAAGCACAGATACGCAGTATTTT; CDR3aa: CAWTEGSTDTQYF; v_gene: TRBV30; j_gene: TRBJ2-3; d_gene: NA; abundance: NA
CDR3nt: TGTGCCAGTGGAGGGGGTGAGCAGTTCTTC; CDR3aa: CASGGGEQFF; v_gene: TRBV9; j_gene: TRBJ2-1; d_gene: NA; abundance: NA
CDR3nt: TGCGCCAGCAGCGAAGGGGGCGCGAGAAGCTACACCTTC; CDR3aa: CASSEGGARSYTF; v_gene: TRBV4-1; j_gene: TRBJ1-2; d_gene: TRBD1; abundance: NA
CDR3nt: TGTGCCAGCGGGGGATTCGGGGGGCCTTCGGGCTACACCTTC; CDR3aa: CASGGFGGPSGYTF; v_gene: TRBV28; j_gene: TRBJ1-2; d_gene: NA; abundance: NA
CDR3nt: TGTGCCAGCAGTTTAGTGCTGACAGATACGCAGTATTTT; CDR3aa: CASSLVLTDTQYF; v_gene: TRBV27; j_gene: TRBJ2-3; d_gene: NA; abundance: NA
CDR3nt: TGCGCCAGCAGCTCGCAGGGGGCGGGGGAGCAGTACTTC; CDR3aa: CASSSQGAGEQYF; v_gene: TRBV5-1; j_gene: TRBJ2-7; d_gene: TRBD1; abundance: NA
CDR3nt: TGTGCCAGCAGCTTAGCGCAGAACGCAGCAACGCAGTATTTT; CDR3aa: CASSLAQNAATQYF; v_gene: TRBV7-2; j_gene: TRBJ2-3; d_gene: NA; abundance: NA
CDR3nt: TGTGCCAGCAGCTTGTTTAGGACGGGCTATGTGGAGCAGTACTTC; CDR3aa: CASSLFRTGYVEQYF; v_gene: TRBV5-5; j_gene: TRBJ2-7; d_gene: NA; abundance: NA
CDR3nt: TGTGCCAGTAGGACGACAGGGAACCAAGAGACCCAGTACTTC; CDR3aa: CASRTTGNQETQYF; v_gene: TRBV19; j_gene: TRBJ2-5; d_gene: TRBD1; abundance: NA
CDR3nt: TGTGCCAGCAGGAACGGAAACACCATATATTTT; CDR3aa: CASRNGNTIYF; v_gene: TRBV11-2; j_gene: TRBJ1-3; d_gene: NA; abundance: NA
CDR3nt: TGTGCCAGCAGGATTAGGTCAAAGGAGCCCCAGCATTTT; CDR3aa: CASRIRSKEPQHF; v_gene: TRBV28; j_gene: TRBJ1-5; d_gene: NA; abundance: once
CDR3nt: TGTGCCAGCAGCCTTAGCGGTCCGCAGTATTTT; CDR3aa: CASSLSGPQYF; v_gene: TRBV3-1/TRBV3-2; j_gene: TRBJ2-3; d_gene: NA; abundance: NA
CDR3nt: TGTGCCAGTAGTATAGTGGCGCAAGAGACCCAGTACTTC; CDR3aa: CASSIVAQETQYF; v_gene: TRBV19; j_gene: TRBJ2-5; d_gene: NA; abundance: NA
CDR3nt: TGTGCCAGCAGTGACCTACAACCTGGACAAAGTAATAAGGTCTATGGCTACACCTTC; CDR3aa: CASSDLQPGQSNKVYGYTF; v_gene: TRBV6-4; j_gene: TRBJ1-2; d_gene: NA; abundance: NA
CDR3nt: TGTGCCAGCAGCGTAGGAGCGGGAGGGGGGCAAGAGACCCAGTACTTC; CDR3aa: CASSVGAGGGQETQYF; v_gene: TRBV9; j_gene: TRBJ2-5; d_gene: TRBD2; abundance: NA
CDR3nt: TGTGCCAGCAGTTCTGTGACTAGCGTCTCCTACAATGAGCAGTTCTTC; CDR3aa: CASSSVTSVSYNEQFF; v_gene: TRBV28; j_gene: TRBJ2-1; d_gene: TRBD2; abundance: NA
CDR3nt: TGCGCCAGCAGCTTGAAAAAGAACACTGAAGCTTTCTTT; CDR3aa: CASSLKKNTEAFF; v_gene: TRBV5-1; j_gene: TRBJ1-1; d_gene: NA; abundance: once
CDR3nt: TGCAGCGTTGAGGTGGGACAGGGTACAGATACGCAGTATTTT; CDR3aa: CSVEVGQGTDTQYF; v_gene: TRBV29-1; j_gene: TRBJ2-3; d_gene: TRBD1; abundance: once
CDR3nt: TGTGCCAGCAGTTTTCAACCGGGACAGGGGAGGGGCGGGGAGCTGTTTTTT; CDR3aa: CASSFQPGQGRGGELFF; v_gene: TRBV27; j_gene: TRBJ2-2; d_gene: TRBD1; abundance: NA
CDR3nt: TGTGCCACCAGTGATCCTATCCGGGGACAGGGTTCCGAGCAGTACTTC; CDR3aa: CATSDPIRGQGSEQYF; v_gene: TRBV24-1; j_gene: TRBJ2-7; d_gene: TRBD1; abundance: NA
CDR3nt: TGTGCCAGCGGTCATAATCAGCCCCAGCATTTT; CDR3aa: CASGHNQPQHF; v_gene: TRBV25-1; j_gene: TRBJ1-5; d_gene: NA; abundance: NA
CDR3nt: TGCAGCGTTGCCCGGTTGAGGACAGGGGGCACTGAAGCTTTCTTT; CDR3aa: CSVARLRTGGTEAFF; v_gene: TRBV29-1; j_gene: TRBJ1-1; d_gene: TRBD1; abundance: NA
CDR3nt: TGTGCCAGCAGTGAAGCCAAGACAGGGACCGGGGCCAACGTCCTGACTTTC; CDR3aa: CASSEAKTGTGANVLTF; v_gene: TRBV2; j_gene: TRBJ2-6; d_gene: TRBD1; abundance: NA
CDR3nt: TGTGCCAGCAGCTTAGCGGGGTTAGCCCGTCGCGAGCAGTACTTC; CDR3aa: CASSLAGLARREQYF; v_gene: TRBV7-2; j_gene: TRBJ2-7; d_gene: NA; abundance: NA
CDR3nt: TGTGCCAGCAGTCCATTCGGGAACACCTTCTACGAGCAGTACTTC; CDR3aa: CASSPFGNTFYEQYF; v_gene: TRBV27; j_gene: TRBJ2-7; d_gene: NA; abundance: NA
CDR3nt: TGTGCCTGGAGACCCAAAACGAGAGTTTCCAATGAGCAGTTCTTC; CDR3aa: CAWRPKTRVSNEQFF; v_gene: TRBV30; j_gene: TRBJ2-1; d_gene: NA; abundance: few
CDR3nt: TGTGCCACCAGTGAGGGGACAGGGAATTCACCCCTCCACTTT; CDR3aa: CATSEGTGNSPLHF; v_gene: TRBV24-1; j_gene: TRBJ1-6; d_gene: TRBD1; abundance: once
CDR3nt: TGTGCCAGCAGTGAAGCGCGTGGACAGGGGGAATCCCAGCATTTT; CDR3aa: CASSEARGQGESQHF; v_gene: TRBV2; j_gene: TRBJ1-5; d_gene: TRBD1; abundance: NA
CDR3nt: TGTGCCAGCAACCACTGGGGGAACGAGCAGTACTTC; CDR3aa: CASNHWGNEQYF; v_gene: TRBV2; j_gene: TRBJ2-7; d_gene: NA; abundance: few
CDR3nt: TGTGCCAGCAGCTTAGCTGGGTTTGGGGTCGGGGAGACCCAGTACTTC; CDR3aa: CASSLAGFGVGETQYF; v_gene: TRBV7-2; j_gene: TRBJ2-5; d_gene: NA; abundance: NA
CDR3nt: TGTGCCAGCAGTGAAGCGGGAGGGCCAAATTTCATTCAGTACTTC; CDR3aa: CASSEAGGPNFIQYF; v_gene: TRBV6-4; j_gene: TRBJ2-4; d_gene: TRBD2; abundance: NA
CDR3nt: TGTGCCAGCAGTTCGTTCGCGAACACCGGGGAGCTGTTTTTT; CDR3aa: CASSSFANTGELFF; v_gene: TRBV27; j_gene: TRBJ2-2; d_gene: NA; abundance: NA
CDR3nt: TGTGCCAGCAGTCCGGGGACTAGCGGAGCATACAATGAGCAGTTCTTC; CDR3aa: CASSPGTSGAYNEQFF; v_gene: TRBV28; j_gene: TRBJ2-1; d_gene: TRBD2; abundance: NA
CDR3nt: TGTGCCAGCAGTTACTCGACTAGCGGGATCGACGAGCAGTACTTC; CDR3aa: CASSYSTSGIDEQYF; v_gene: TRBV6-5; j_gene: TRBJ2-7; d_gene: TRBD2; abundance: NA
CDR3nt: TGTGCCAGCAGCTTGGTGGTAGCGGGTTTAAAGAGCTCCTACGAGCAGTACTTC; CDR3aa: CASSLVVAGLKSSYEQYF; v_gene: TRBV5-4; j_gene: TRBJ2-7; d_gene: TRBD2; abundance: NA
CDR3nt: TGTGCCAGCAGTTTGCTGGGGGGACAGGGGATCTACACTGAAGCTTTCTTT; CDR3aa: CASSLLGGQGIYTEAFF; v_gene: TRBV11-2; j_gene: TRBJ1-1; d_gene: TRBD1; abundance: NA
CDR3nt: TGTGCCAGCAGCTTTACCAGGGTATCGTATGAGCAGTTCTTC; CDR3aa: CASSFTRVSYEQFF; v_gene: TRBV7-9; j_gene: TRBJ2-1; d_gene: NA; abundance: NA
CDR3nt: TGTGCCAGCAGACCAGGGGTTGGAAACACCATATATTTT; CDR3aa: CASRPGVGNTIYF; v_gene: TRBV11-1; j_gene: TRBJ1-3; d_gene: NA; abundance: once
CDR3nt: TGTGCCAGCAGCCGATCCGGAAACTACGAGCAGTACTTC; CDR3aa: CASSRSGNYEQYF; v_gene: TRBV7-2; j_gene: TRBJ2-7; d_gene: NA; abundance: NA
CDR3nt: TGTGCCTGGAGTCATACTATCCAGGGAGCGGCGACCCAGTACTTC; CDR3aa: CAWSHTIQGAATQYF; v_gene: TRBV30; j_gene: TRBJ2-5; d_gene: NA; abundance: once
CDR3nt: TGTGCCAGCAGCGACCCCCGGGGGGGCGAACGTCCCAACTCTGGAAACACCATATATTTT; CDR3aa: CASSDPRGGERPNSGNTIYF; v_gene: TRBV9; j_gene: TRBJ1-3; d_gene: NA; abundance: NA
CDR3nt: TGTGCCAGTAGTGCACGCCGGACTAGCGGGAGAGATGATCAGTACTTC; CDR3aa: CASSARRTSGRDDQYF; v_gene: TRBV19; j_gene: TRBJ2-4; d_gene: TRBD2; abundance: NA
CDR3nt: TGTGCCAGCAGCCCCTGGGGACAGGGGGTTGGAGAGACCCAGTACTTC; CDR3aa: CASSPWGQGVGETQYF; v_gene: TRBV5-8; j_gene: TRBJ2-5; d_gene: TRBD1; abundance: NA
CDR3nt: TGTGCCAGCAGCTCTAGTGAAGGCTCTGTCTATGGCTACACCTTC; CDR3aa: CASSSSEGSVYGYTF; v_gene: TRBV7-2; j_gene: TRBJ1-2; d_gene: NA; abundance: NA
CDR3nt: TGTGCCATCAGTGAAAGAGGCGACTACTCTGGCTACACCTTC; CDR3aa: CAISERGDYSGYTF; v_gene: TRBV10-3; j_gene: TRBJ1-2; d_gene: NA; abundance: NA
CDR3nt: TGTGCTAGTGCCTTAACCCAGTTGGAGACCCAGTACTTC; CDR3aa: CASALTQLETQYF; v_gene: TRBV12-5; j_gene: TRBJ2-5; d_gene: NA; abundance: NA
CDR3nt: TGTGCCTGGATGGGTATGGATTGGAGCTACACCTTC; CDR3aa: CAWMGMDWSYTF; v_gene: TRBV30; j_gene: TRBJ1-2; d_gene: NA; abundance: once
CDR3nt: TGTGCCAGCAGAGCCCCTTCCGGGGAGCTGTTTTTT; CDR3aa: CASRAPSGELFF; v_gene: TRBV9; j_gene: TRBJ2-2; d_gene: NA; abundance: NA
CDR3nt: TGTGCCAGCAGTTTACTCCCCCTGGCGGAGCAGTACTTC; CDR3aa: CASSLLPLAEQYF; v_gene: TRBV27; j_gene: TRBJ2-7; d_gene: NA; abundance: NA
CDR3nt: TGTGCCTGGAGTGCTTCCGGGACAGCATACGGCTACACCTTC; CDR3aa: CAWSASGTAYGYTF; v_gene: TRBV30; j_gene: TRBJ1-2; d_gene: TRBD1; abundance: NA
CDR3nt: TGTGCCAGAAGCTTAAACACAACAGGGCCCGTCACAGATACGCAGTATTTT; CDR3aa: CARSLNTTGPVTDTQYF; v_gene: TRBV5-3; j_gene: TRBJ2-3; d_gene: NA; abundance: NA